Listed below are T cell receptor beta chains from one sample, sequenced in a study of blood T cell repertoires in COVID-19. Only in-frame clones appear in the TCRdb table, and some are missing; sequencing was by immunoSEQ multiplex PCR. Of over 65,000 clones listed, 86% are singletons. Input material: peripheral blood. These receptors all stem from a man in his thirties or forties with acute or convalescent COVID-19. Each CDR3 is given with its conserved first and last residue. The order of the fields is J gene, D gene, clone size, V gene, CDR3 protein, CDR3 DNA. The D gene is left open where the match is weak. Some rows have no size entry. The others give once, few or many, or a class for an expanded clone.

j_call: TRBJ1-2; d_call: TRBD1; clone_size: -; v_call: TRBV20-1; cdr3_aa: CSASPGGDNYGYTF; cdr3_nt: TGCAGTGCTAGTCCAGGGGGCGATAACTATGGCTACACCTTC
j_call: TRBJ2-1; d_call: TRBD2; clone_size: -; v_call: TRBV5-1; cdr3_aa: CASSFGRGPSGSYNEQFF; cdr3_nt: TGCGCCAGCAGTTTCGGACGAGGGCCTAGCGGCTCCTACAATGAGCAGTTCTTC
j_call: TRBJ1-6; d_call: -; clone_size: -; v_call: TRBV5-4; cdr3_aa: CASSRDSGNSPLHF; cdr3_nt: TGTGCCAGCAGCCGAGATTCAGGGAATTCACCCCTCCACTTT
j_call: TRBJ2-5; d_call: TRBD2; clone_size: -; v_call: TRBV24-1; cdr3_aa: CATSVGGSGETQYF; cdr3_nt: TGTGCCACCAGTGTGGGCGGGAGTGGAGAGACCCAGTACTTC
j_call: TRBJ2-3; d_call: TRBD1; clone_size: -; v_call: TRBV28; cdr3_aa: CASSSRYLRDRVTDTQYF; cdr3_nt: TGTGCCAGCAGCTCTCGCTACCTTCGGGACAGGGTCACAGATACGCAGTATTTT
j_call: TRBJ2-3; d_call: TRBD2; clone_size: once; v_call: TRBV27; cdr3_aa: CASSPGGFGLRSDTQYF; cdr3_nt: TGTGCCAGCAGTCCGGGAGGGTTTGGATTACGGTCAGATACGCAGTATTTT
j_call: TRBJ1-4; d_call: -; clone_size: -; v_call: TRBV19; cdr3_aa: CASSTYGQAVVEKLFF; cdr3_nt: TGTGCCAGTAGTACCTACGGTCAGGCCGTCGTAGAAAAACTGTTTTTT
j_call: TRBJ2-7; d_call: -; clone_size: -; v_call: TRBV20-1; cdr3_aa: CSARGGIQYF; cdr3_nt: TGCAGTGCTAGGGGCGGGATACAGTACTTC
j_call: TRBJ2-3; d_call: TRBD2; clone_size: -; v_call: TRBV7-3; cdr3_aa: CASSILAGGSTDTQYF; cdr3_nt: TGTGCCAGCAGCATCTTAGCGGGAGGAAGCACAGATACGCAGTATTTT
j_call: TRBJ2-1; d_call: TRBD2; clone_size: -; v_call: TRBV4-1; cdr3_aa: CASSRGLAGGPKGEQFF; cdr3_nt: TGCGCCAGCAGCCGCGGATTAGCGGGAGGGCCTAAGGGGGAGCAGTTCTTC